This T cell receptor (beta chain) was sequenced during a study of human T cells and chemical hapten exposure. Points from the study as a whole: DPC sensitization left the count of TCRs above 1 in 1000 unchanged.

In this sample, this clonotype turned up many times. Its matching antigen is unknown. V lost 6 bases, J lost 1 base, and 10 bases stayed unmatched. Looked up from germline, CDR1 is MNHEY and CDR2 is SMNVEV (reference sequence). The CDR3 covers 16 residues. In TCRdb, the RACE reads were re-called with MiXCR into one record per CDR3 protein. This table holds around 130,000 distinct CDR3 sequences, more than 7.5% found once. Time point indicated: healthy volunteer bleed at 2 weeks. Unseparated into fractions, whole blood served as the source from which total RNA was extracted. Sequencing was carried out using whole blood. The chain uses TRBV27 and TRBJ1-1, with 8 bases identical to TRBD1. This sequence was found in a male donor in good health. Some clones in this sample may be carry-over from other donors' samples. In DNA, the CDR3 is TGTGCCAGCAGCCCCCTGTCAGACAGGGGGAACACTGAAGCTTTCTTT. As protein: CASSPLSDRGNTEAFF.